This T cell receptor (beta chain) is from a study of OX40 agonist ivuxolimab in advanced cancers. This CDR3 region has 13 residues. The germline V gene encodes CDR1 MDHEN and CDR2 SYDVKM. The trim removed 7 bases at V and 0 bases at J, leaving 2 bases unmatched. This table comes from immunoSEQ multiplex PCR, and its TCRdb copy is limited to in-frame clones, with some not included. The table lists roughly 76,000 clones, about 91% of them singletons, with over 2% in the top ten. The V gene is TRBV28, the J gene TRBJ2-7, with TRBD1 matching over 8 bases. The TCR was taken from an adult with an advanced solid tumor such as melanoma, head and neck, liver or kidney cancer. Source: CD4+ or CD8+ T cells sorted from blood, taken in a trial of the OX40 agonist ivuxolimab. Here the CDR3 reads CASIGTGSYEQYF. The DNA for the CDR3 is TGTGCCAGCATCGGGACAGGCTCCTACGAGCAGTACTTC.